This T cell receptor beta chain came from a study of blood T cell repertoires in COVID-19. Study background: Some COVID-19 samples were acute and others convalescent; all came from the United States, Italy and Spain.

This clone was seen only once. Trimming stripped 0 bases from V and 7 bases from J, with 7 bases between. The CDR3 spans 13 residues. The V gene's germline CDR1 is MNHEY and CDR2 SMNVEV (reference sequence). Individuals aged about 18 to 100 years were recruited from about two dozen US areas. Data came from immunoSEQ multiplex PCR; TCRdb stores just in-frame clones and leaves some out. Of some 360,000 clones in the sample, roughly 90% are singletons; the top ten hold over 1%. The V call is TRBV27, the J call TRBJ2-1; a possible D gene is TRBD2 (5 bases). The origin of this receptor is a woman in her 30s who had been exposed to COVID-19. Sequenced material: PBMCs or T cells enriched from blood (not recorded which). CDR3 residues: CASSLSRRNEQFF. Here the CDR3 DNA reads TGTGCCAGCAGTTTATCCCGGAGGAATGAGCAGTTCTTC.